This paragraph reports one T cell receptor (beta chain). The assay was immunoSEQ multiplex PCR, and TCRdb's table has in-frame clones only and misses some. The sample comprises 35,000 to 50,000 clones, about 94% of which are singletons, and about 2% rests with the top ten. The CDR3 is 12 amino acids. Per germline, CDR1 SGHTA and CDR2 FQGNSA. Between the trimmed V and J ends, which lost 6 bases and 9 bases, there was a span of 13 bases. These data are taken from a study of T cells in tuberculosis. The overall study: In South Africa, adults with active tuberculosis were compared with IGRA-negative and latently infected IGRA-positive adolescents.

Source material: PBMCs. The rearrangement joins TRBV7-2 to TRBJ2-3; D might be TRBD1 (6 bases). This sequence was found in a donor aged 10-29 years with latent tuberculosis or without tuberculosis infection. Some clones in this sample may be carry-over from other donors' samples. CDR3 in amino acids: CASSWGPGTQYF. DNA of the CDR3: TGTGCCAGCAGTTGGGGGCCAGGGACGCAGTATTTT.